The rows below give T cell receptor beta chains drawn from one sample of a study of cytomegalovirus exposure and HLA in healthy donors. Repertoires were generated with immunoSEQ multiplex PCR, while TCRdb's copy carries only in-frame clones and drops some. There are tens of thousands of clones in the sample; roughly 65% occur only once, and less than 15% lies in the top ten. Sample: PBMCs. The receptors originated from a male donor in good health and CMV-seropositive. Both conserved end residues are part of each CDR3. Each record gives: D gene, J gene, V gene, clone size, CDR3 DNA, CDR3 protein. The D gene is left open where the match is weak. Clone size is stated in some rows and not others, as once, few, many or a class when expanded.

. TRBJ2-7 TRBV4-1 . TGCGCCAGCAGCCAACCCCGACACGGACTCTCCTACGAGCAGTACTTC CASSQPRHGLSYEQYF
. TRBJ2-7 TRBV6-5 . TGTGCCAGCAGGGGCAAGGACAGCTCCTACGAGCAGTACTTC CASRGKDSSYEQYF
. TRBJ1-1 TRBV6-1 . TGTGCCAGCGGGGGCCTCAACACTGAAGCTTTCTTT CASGGLNTEAFF
TRBD1 TRBJ1-5 TRBV6-6 . TGTGCCAGCAGCTGGACAGGGGACCGTCAGCCCCAGCATTTT CASSWTGDRQPQHF
. TRBJ1-1 TRBV7-2 . TGTGCCAGCAGCGTACAGGGCTCTGAAGCTTTCTTT CASSVQGSEAFF
. TRBJ2-5 TRBV25-1 . TGTGCCAGCAGTGAACAAGGGCTAGCCCGAGAGACCCAGTACTTC CASSEQGLARETQYF
. TRBJ2-7 TRBV7-9 . TGTGCCAGCAGCCGACACGGGACAACTACCTACGAGCAGTACTTC CASSRHGTTTYEQYF
. TRBJ1-1 TRBV7-9 once TGTTCCAGCAGTGACACGAACACTGAAGCTTTCTTT CSSSDTNTEAFF
. TRBJ2-2 TRBV9 . TGTGCCAGCAGCCCCATGGGGCCTGGGACCGGGGAGCTGTTTTTT CASSPMGPGTGELFF
. TRBJ1-5 TRBV28 . TGTGCCAGCAGTTTAGAACAGGGCACTCAGCCCCAGCATTTT CASSLEQGTQPQHF
TRBD2 TRBJ2-3 TRBV6-5 few TGTGCCAGCAGACCGGGGGGGTTCGAGACAGATACGCAGTATTTT CASRPGGFETDTQYF
TRBD2 TRBJ2-7 TRBV19 few TGTGCCACCCGACTAGCGTCGTCCTACGAGCAGTACTTC CATRLASSYEQYF
TRBD2 TRBJ2-1 TRBV18 . TGTGCCAGCTCACCCCGGACTAGTGACTACAATGAGCAGTTCTTC CASSPRTSDYNEQFF
. TRBJ2-5 TRBV7-2 . TGTGCCAGCAGAGCAGGTAGTTCCGAGACCCAGTACTTC CASRAGSSETQYF
. TRBJ2-7 TRBV5-5 . TGTGCCAGCAGCCAGGACAGCTACGAGCAGTACTTC CASSQDSYEQYF
. TRBJ1-3 TRBV5-7 few TGTGCCAGCAGCTTGGACAGGGACAACTCTGGAAACACCATATATTTT CASSLDRDNSGNTIYF
TRBD2 TRBJ2-7 TRBV7-2 . TGTGCCAGCAGCACCGGGACTAGTAGGGGGGGGGATAGGGAGCAGTACTTC CASSTGTSRGGDREQYF
. TRBJ2-7 TRBV6-1 . TGTGCCAGCACCCTGTACAGGGAGCAGTACTTC CASTLYREQYF
TRBD2 TRBJ2-1 TRBV29-1 . TGCAGCGTTGAAGGGACTAGCGGGGGGGTAACCAATGAGCAGTTCTTC CSVEGTSGGVTNEQFF
TRBD1 TRBJ2-7 TRBV30 . TGTGCCTGTTCCAGACAGGGGGCTGGGGAGCAGTACTTC CACSRQGAGEQYF